This TCR beta chain appears in the sequencing data of a study of immune characteristics of hereditary and idiopathic chronic pancreatitis. About the full investigation: The study profiled local pancreatic immune cells and TCRbeta repertoires in hereditary and idiopathic chronic pancreatitis compared with control organ donor pancreases. TCRbeta sequencing included 5 control pancreases, 7 or 8 pancreases with hereditary chronic pancreatitis and about six pancreases with idiopathic chronic pancreatitis. Minimal in vitro experimental manipulation of pancreas-infiltrating T cells was the reason the gDNA-based approach was selected.

As encoded in the germline V gene, CDR1 is SGHRS while CDR2 is YFSETQ. The junction carries 9 bases between V and J, which are trimmed by 2 bases and 0 bases respectively. The CDR3 goes from the cysteine to the phenylalanine over 15 residues. Of all the DNA, just the CDR3 is kept, 45 bases in frame from base 1. The library was built by means of the immunoSEQ multiplex PCR assay. From pancreatic genomic DNA, the TCRbeta CDR3 region along with adjacent sequences was amplified and then sequenced. In the paper's pipeline: Productive clonality and productive rearrangement counts were measured along with repertoire diversity, which was expressed as a mean normalized Shannon-Wiener index. The nonparametric Mann-Whitney U test was used to compare repertoire metrics between controls and chronic pancreatitis. CDR3beta sequences with identical amino acid composition and length across subjects were defined as shared clonotypes. TCRdb mirrors the immuneACCESS table, restricted to in-frame sequences. Some clones are absent from its copies; in checked studies, under half trace to an unresolved V gene, and the reason for the others is unknown. V and J calls and clone size are given by that table; D and trimming were obtained from the DNA. This sample gives under 2,000 clones in total; roughly four fifths of them show up just once. 45% to 55% of the sample belongs to the ten largest clones.

With respect to this clone: Its antigen has not been determined. It has no much larger one-base neighbor in the sample; base qualities were not kept.

Pancreas tissue with chronic pancreatitis was obtained from patients having total pancreatectomy with islet autotransplantation (TPIAT). None of the chronic pancreatitis patients included in the study had a known history of diabetes. For TCRbeta sequencing, genomic DNA was extracted directly from bulk pancreas tissue, without T cell sorting. Pancreas tissues were collected consecutively from patients and organ donors at two US centers. Points the paper makes about the study in general: Compared with controls, both chronic pancreatitis groups had significantly higher TCRbeta repertoire diversity and lower clonality. Because patient tissue could be obtained only at the time of TPIAT, differences in disease duration may have affected the immune findings. Differences in Vbeta-Jbeta gene family usage, including TRBV10, TRBV19, TRBV23 and TRBV5, were found between hereditary and idiopathic chronic pancreatitis. Among some 14 chronic pancreatitis patients, higher numbers of productive TCR rearrangements went along with higher disease severity scores, showing a positive correlation. Chronic pancreatitis caused by alcohol use was excluded from the study.

The receptor was isolated from a human donor with chronic pancreatitis. What was sequenced was pancreas tissue with hereditary chronic pancreatitis. The rearrangement joined TRBV5-1 to TRBJ2-1, with TRBD2 tentatively as D gene (6 bases match). The nucleotide sequence is TGCGCCAGCAGCTTAGGTAGCGGCTCCTACAATGAGCAGTTCTTC. The encoded protein is CASSLGSGSYNEQFF. With the rest looked up from the reference TRBV5-1 and TRBJ2-1 genes rather than sequenced, the full variable domain is KAGVTQTPRYLIKTRGQQVTLSCSPISGHRSVSWYQQTPGQGLQFLFEYFSETQRNKGNFPGRFSGRQFSNSRSEMNVSTLELGDSALYLCASSLGSGSYNEQFFGPGTRLTVL.